This T cell receptor (beta chain) emerged from a study of shared clonotypes between healthy human individuals. Study-level information: Sampling drew on donors who were a couple of women and a few men aged 18 to 49. Study results and caveats: Sharing across four donors was highest in naive CD4 (around 5%) and lowest in memory CD8 (roughly 0.4%).

Comment on this clone: What it binds is not known.

TCRdb's table, derived via immunoSEQ multiplex PCR, lists solely in-frame clones and lacks some. Of approximately 710,000 clones in the sample, roughly 91% are singletons; the top ten hold about a third. Free of recent acute infections or vaccinations, the donors were healthy HIV-negative adults. Germline assignment: CDR1 SEHNR and CDR2 FQNEAQ (reference sequence). The CDR3 runs to 16 residues. Trimming cost V 5 bases and J 4 bases; bases outside gene matches: 10. The specimen was memory CD8+ T cells from PBMCs. Subset of the sample: CD45RO+ cells pooled with CCR7-negative TemRA cells. This chain connects TRBV7-9 to TRBJ1-1; 10 nucleotides align to TRBD1. The sequence was collected from a man younger than 30 in good health. Some clones in this sample may be carry-over from other donors' samples. CDR3 DNA sequence: TGTGCCAGCAGCGAGAGACAGGGGGCGGGAGTCACTGAAGCTTTCTTT. As protein: CASSERQGAGVTEAFF.